The present entry profiles one T cell receptor (beta chain) with its context. V was clipped by 6 bases and J by 2 bases, with 16 bases between them. The CDR3 covers 15 residues. The germline V gene has CDR1 MNHEY and CDR2 SVGAGI. This specimen belongs to a study of control samples from healthy donors and cancer patients. Here immunoSEQ multiplex PCR was the method, and the copy in TCRdb shows in-frame clones only, minus some. Of some 150,000 clones in the sample, roughly 95% are singletons; the top ten hold approximately 0.93%. This chain connects TRBV6-5 to TRBJ1-1, with D uncertain. Sequencing was done on a sample of blood. This TCR was recovered from a woman aged 25 to 45 in good health. The CDR3 here is CASSRTVPRNTEAFF. Written as DNA, the CDR3 is TGTGCCAGCAGCCGCACGGTTCCTCGAAACACTGAAGCTTTCTTT.